This T cell receptor (beta chain) is drawn from a study of cytomegalovirus exposure and HLA in healthy donors (dated 2017 in TCRdb). A note on the overall study: An earlier analysis of some 620 of the donors reported 250 to 350 Gb of sequence data and 95 million to 130 million unique TCR beta sequences obtained from around 180 million T cells. Around 320 gigabases of sequencing data and approximately 84 million unique TCR sequences were included in an early release covering 500 to 750 HLA-typed donors. Among the approximately 400 genotyped donors, about 85% belonged to the genetic ancestry cluster associated with self-reported Caucasian donors. The study was designed to test whether signatures of past pathogen exposure could be identified by cataloging public T cell receptors. The study used immunosequencing to profile the T cell repertoires of 670 or so subjects and linked those repertoires to cytomegalovirus serostatus. In addition to the first cohort of roughly 700 subjects, a separate validation cohort of approximately 130 different subjects was used. To predict cytomegalovirus infection status, the study combined high-throughput TCR immunosequencing, statistical association of individual TCRs with disease status, and machine learning. To study patterns of TCR occurrence, a later analysis re-analyzed previously published TCR beta repertoires from several hundred donors and added high-resolution HLA genotyping. Rather than drawing on any new phenotypic data, the later analysis identified candidate immune exposures from TCR beta sequences and the way those sequences occurred across donors. An earlier analysis of nearly 600 of the donors applied high-throughput TCR beta sequencing to assess whether each TCR beta V gene segment acted as functional or pseudogenic. Donor age, sex, ethnicity and CMV serostatus were compiled alongside the repertoire data. A later genetic analysis used genome-wide SNP genotypes for about three fifths of the 666 donors, treating that subset as a discovery cohort. All discovery cohort repertoires had been generated on a single sequencing platform. Class I and class II HLA loci were covered by the typing at four-digit resolution. Typing coverage varied by locus: about 629-630 donors for A, B, C, DRB1 and DQB1; 500 to 550 for DQA1; approximately 610 for DPA1; under 490 for DPB1. Roughly five DR-DQ haplotypes were handled as single units for association and clustering, since linkage in the cohort was strong. Across 300 to 400 genotyped donors of the cohort, an average of about 220,000 unique TCR beta nucleotide sequences per donor were sequenced, and 15% to 20% of those sequences were non-productive.

Findings and caveats that apply to the study as a whole: According to the authors, the approach could potentially be generalized to other disease states and immunological phenotypes. According to a later genetic analysis, donors in an Asian-associated ancestry cluster had fewer N-insertions in productive TCRs than the approximately 700-donor mean. In a later analysis, HLA-associated TCR beta chains were found to be more clonally expanded and to have lower generation probabilities than equally common non-associated chains. Only TCR beta chains were sequenced in this cohort, and the absence of alpha or paired-chain data limited detectable features. Assigning TCR associations to individual alleles was difficult when HLA alleles, especially DR and DQ, strongly co-occurred. Because counts were too low, about 18 rarely observed V segments, including chromosome 9 orphons, were left out of the earlier analysis of 587 of the donors. According to a later analysis, most CMV-associated TCR beta chains appeared to be HLA-restricted, and the HLA associations seemed to be driven largely by CMV exposure. A cluster of highly shared sequence variants was judged likely to be a technical artifact of the sequencing pipeline. Three of the identified cytomegalovirus-associated TCR beta chains were confirmed in vitro to be specific for cytomegalovirus antigens. Specific HLA alleles were associated with roughly 17,000 TCR beta sequences at a false discovery rate of 0.05 in a later analysis. A total of roughly 160 TCR beta chains were listed by the study as associated with cytomegalovirus. A further reported finding was that TCR beta sequences accurately predicted the HLA-A and HLA-B alleles for most subjects in the first cohort. In a later analysis, several top co-occurrence clusters were reported to appear linked to parvovirus B19, influenza, CMV and Epstein-Barr virus. HLA typing was unavailable for some donors at each locus, so association tests used only the typed subset. Presence/absence analyses assumed roughly uniform sequencing depth across donors, an assumption that may not hold. Most TCR sequences were seen in very few donors, while some public TCRs were found in many individuals. Immune exposure information for the cohort was limited to CMV serostatus. In an earlier analysis of about 600 of the donors, most TCR beta V segments appeared in productive rearrangements about 87% or about 30% of the time, broadly matching IMGT annotations. A later genetic analysis associated a missense DCLRE1C variant with V-gene and J-gene trimming of TCR beta chains, and an independent cohort replicated the association. Correlated functional status among segregating V segments might reflect linkage disequilibrium, but an unknown experimental factor could not be ruled out. In a later analysis, TCR association rates were found to vary across HLA loci, with the most associated TCRs seen for DRB1 alleles and the fewest for HLA-C alleles. The classifier was reported to diagnose cytomegalovirus status with high specificity and sensitivity in both the original and validation cohorts.

Receptors were amplified or captured by the immunoSEQ multiplex PCR assay. The multiplex PCR relied on a mix of 60 forward primers for TCR Vbeta segments and 13 reverse primers for TCR Jbeta segments. The CDR3 region of rearranged TCR beta genes was amplified from genomic DNA by a multiplex PCR assay. The amplified TCR beta libraries were sequenced on the Illumina HiSeq System as 87-base-pair reads. The study's own analysis went as follows. In a later analysis, some 80 million unique TCR beta chains were counted across the roughly 670 repertoires, and roughly 11 million of these chains were shared by at least two donors. A nearest-neighbor algorithm error-corrected the raw reads and collapsed the reads into unique sequences, merging closely related sequences to remove PCR and sequencing errors. Alignment of CDR3 sequences to IMGT reference sequences was used to assign V, D and J gene segments. Each retained sequence needed at least a six-nucleotide match to both a V gene segment and a J gene segment. A rearrangement counted as productive if the CDR3 had no stop codons and remained in frame with V and J, and every other rearrangement counted as non-productive. CDR3 was defined according to IMGT convention as the region running from the second conserved V-encoded cysteine to the conserved J-encoded phenylalanine. The earlier analysis of 550 to 650 of the donors excluded any sequence lacking an unambiguous match to a single V gene segment. In an earlier analysis of approximately 610 of the donors, V segments were called functional above 56.7% productive rearrangements and were called segregating when the between-donor standard deviation exceeded 5%. A statistical classification framework was built for diagnosing cytomegalovirus status from the catalog of TCR beta chain sequences. In a later analysis, TCR nucleotide sequences were compared against IMGT/GENE-DB human TR gene sequences so that V and J genes could be assigned. In a later analysis, CDR3 sequences and most-parsimonious VDJ recombination scenarios were assigned using the TCRdist pipeline. In a later analysis, each TCR beta chain was defined by its CDR3 amino acid sequence together with its V-gene family, and reads without a unique V-gene family were excluded. In a later analysis, several hundred highly shared, low-generation-probability nucleotide sequences were removed to address suspected cross-contamination and a sequencing artifact. In a later analysis, a clonal expansion index for each public chain was calculated from normalized within-repertoire ranks of inferred template counts. In a later analysis, generation probabilities were computed with a VDJ recombination model fitted to out-of-frame rearrangements, and the resulting probabilities were checked against IGoR. In a later analysis, TCR-TCR, TCR-HLA and TCR-CMV co-occurrence was scored with hypergeometric tests, and a repertoire-size bias correction was applied to TCR pairs. To estimate false discovery rates, a later analysis permuted the HLA or CMV assignments 20 times. In a later analysis, co-occurring TCRs were grouped using DBSCAN, with TCRdist sequence similarity added in when clustering inside HLA-allele-positive subsets. Repertoires with fewer than 30,000 or more than 120,000 public chains, plus five repertoires with anomalous nucleotide sharing, were excluded from co-occurrence clustering. The source is immuneACCESS, and TCRdb retained only in-frame sequences with V and J called. Part of the clones is not carried over; for the studies checked, unresolved V genes explain less than half of this, and the remainder is unexplained. The D gene and trimming were derived from the DNA, and the V and J assignments and clone size from that table. Counted in this sample were 65,000 to 75,000 clones; 65% to 70% of them appeared once. 2% to 2.5% of the sample lies in the top ten.

This clone occurred a few times. No cognate antigen has been identified for it. Base qualities are not at hand, and no much larger clone is one base apart. The cohort was made up of approximately 670 healthy bone marrow donors. All cohort members were sampled while nominally healthy, although unrecorded immune exposures were likely present. The donor tested CMV seronegative and was one of the 352 seronegative cohort members. Each donor provided a peripheral blood sample, and peripheral blood mononuclear cells were used for TCR beta sequencing. Genomic DNA was extracted from the blood cell samples with the Qiagen DNeasy Blood Extraction Kit. This clonotype originated in a woman younger than 45 in good health and CMV-seronegative. The sample comprised PBMCs.

The DNA sequence is as follows: TGCAGCGTCCCGACAGGGTTGAGAACTGAAGCTTTCTTT. It translates to CSVPTGLRTEAFF. Rearrangement joined TRBV29-1 to TRBJ1-1; 7 junctional bases match TRBD1. V is cut back by 6 bases and J by 5 bases, with 9 bases in the junction unmatched. Taken from cysteine to phenylalanine, the CDR3 has 13 residues. The only DNA kept is the CDR3, 39 bases in frame from the first base. CDR1 is given as SQVTM and CDR2 as ANQGSEA, both from the germline V gene.